This T cell receptor beta chain came from a study of radiotherapy plus CTLA-4 blockade in lung cancer. Study-wide results and limits: Some TCR clones had been derived from tumors. These clones expanded in peripheral blood after radiotherapy plus ipilimumab.

The germline gives CDR1 SEHNR, CDR2 FQNEAQ (reference sequence). V lost 4 bases and J 2 bases, leaving 14 bases between the germline ends. The CDR3 covers 15 residues. Generated by immunoSEQ multiplex PCR, the TCRdb table keeps only in-frame clones and is missing some. Among tens of thousands of clones, approximately 77% were seen once, and the ten largest hold roughly a quarter. In the case of this clone: The antigen is not known.

The origin of this receptor is a human donor with non-small cell lung cancer that progressed on radiotherapy plus ipilimumab. The sample was peripheral blood, taken from a patient treated with radiotherapy plus ipilimumab. The chain couples TRBV7-9 to TRBJ1-2; D gene unclear. The CDR3 region is CASSSWTGGNYGYTF. The CDR3 region has the DNA TGTGCCAGCAGCTCCTGGACGGGAGGAAACTATGGCTACACCTTC.